This TCR beta chain comes out of a study of PD-1 blockade in mismatch repair-deficient tumors. Overall study: Enrolled about 2012-2016, patients had progressing, pretreated mismatch repair-deficient cancers of 12 types. The study's findings and limits: After pembrolizumab, tumor-resident clones rose rapidly, then generally contracted before radiologic responses.

PCR or immunohistochemistry showed mismatch repair deficiency in every enrolled patient. TCRs were sequenced from three patients responding to pembrolizumab. The repertoire was sequenced with immunoSEQ multiplex PCR; TCRdb's copy has only in-frame clones and lacks some. This sample yields 95,000 to 150,000 clones, of which 85% to 90% are seen a single time; approximately 15% belongs to the top ten. For this clone: Antigen unknown.

With 4 bases clipped from V and 5 bases from J, the junction kept 6 bases outside the gene matches. The CDR3 is made up of 16 amino acids. Germline CDR1 and CDR2: SGHNT and YYREEE (reference sequence). The sequences come from peripheral blood, collected 44 weeks after starting pembrolizumab. The sequence derives from an adult with mismatch repair-deficient cancer. The gene calls are TRBV5-4 and TRBJ2-7; 16 bases map to TRBD2. In DNA form, the CDR3 reads TGTGCCAGCAGCCAGGGACTAGCGGGAGGGCCCAACGAGCAGTACTTC. Translation: CASSQGLAGGPNEQYF.